The 30 T cell receptor beta chains presented below share a single source sample, sequenced in a study of radiotherapy plus CTLA-4 blockade in lung cancer. TCRdb keeps only in-frame clones here, not all; method: immunoSEQ multiplex PCR. The sample consists of 75,000 to 100,000 clones, just over 85% of them appearing once. The sample was peripheral blood, taken from a patient treated with radiotherapy plus ipilimumab. All receptors come from a human donor with non-small cell lung cancer that progressed on radiotherapy plus ipilimumab.

The J gene is TRBJ2-2, the V gene TRBV6-1, with D perhaps TRBD1 or TRBD2 (6 bases each). The V gene's germline CDR1 is MNHNS and CDR2 SASEGT. V gave up 2 bases and J gave up 1 base, with 14 bases separating them. This CDR3 has 17 amino acids. The CDR3 coding sequence is TGTGCCAGCAGTGAATTCAGCCGGGGGCGGAACACCGGGGAGCTGTTTTTT. Protein product: CASSEFSRGRNTGELFF.

The genes are TRBV29-1 and TRBJ2-1; 7 positions match TRBD1. This CDR3 contains 11 residues. V lost 7 bases to trimming and J lost 7 bases; unmatched junction nucleotides: 4. Germline CDR1 SQVTM, CDR2 ANQGSEA. The CDR3 bases are TGCAGCGCCGCACAGGGGAATGAGCAGTTCTTC. Its translation is CSAAQGNEQFF.

The J gene is TRBJ2-3, the V gene TRBV7-9; TRBD2 matches 7 bases. The CDR3 covers 15 residues. The V and J ends lost 5 bases and 2 bases, in that order; junction bases with no gene match: 7. Looked up from germline, CDR1 is SEHNR and CDR2 is FQNEAQ (reference sequence). CDR3 loop: CASSLGGGYTDTQYF. CDR3 sequence (DNA): TGTGCCAGCAGCCTCGGGGGAGGGTACACAGATACGCAGTATTTT.

The chain employs TRBV27 and TRBJ2-1; no firm D call. The CDR3 length is 14 residues. Germline assignment: CDR1 MNHEY and CDR2 SMNVEV (reference sequence). V lost 3 bases and J 15 bases, leaving 21 bases between the germline ends. The CDR3, as DNA: TGTGCCAGCAGTTTGTCGCCCCCCCCCATGAAGCTGTTCTTC. This translates into CASSLSPPPMKLFF.

The CDR3 DNA reads as TGTGCCAGCAGCTTAGACGGACAGGGAATGATCGAGCAGTACTTC. This sequence encodes CASSLDGQGMIEQYF. This chain uses TRBV5-4 with TRBJ2-7, with 8 bases aligning to TRBD1. The CDR3 is 15 residues long. Trimming cost V 2 bases and J 6 bases; bases outside gene matches: 10. The germline V gene has CDR1 SGHNT and CDR2 YYREEE (reference sequence).

The V and J genes are TRBV2 and TRBJ2-7, with 12 nucleotides matching TRBD2. The ends lost 6 bases at V and 3 bases at J; junction bases unmatched: 3. The germline CDR1 and CDR2 sequences are SNHLY and FYNNEI. The CDR3 is made up of 14 amino acids. In DNA, the CDR3 is TGTGCCAGCAGCATACTAGCGGGGGGCTACGAGCAGTACTTC. The encoded protein is CASSILAGGYEQYF.

V gene TRBV9 combines with J gene TRBJ2-1; possibly TRBD2 for D (6 bases). CDR1 is SGDLS and CDR2 is YYNGEE in the germline V gene. Deletions cut 4 bases from V and 8 bases from J, with 16 bases between. This CDR3 has 14 residues. The CDR3 region has the DNA TGTGCCAGCAGCCCCACACTGACTAGTTATGAGCAGTTCTTC. Protein product: CASSPTLTSYEQFF.

There are a few counts of this clone. J is TRBJ2-5 and V is TRBV30; D is ambiguous. The V end lost 1 base, the J end lost 3 bases, and 9 bases lay between the germline ends. Germline loops: CDR1 GTSNPN, CDR2 SVGIG (reference sequence). The CDR3 is 13 residues long. The CDR3 coding sequence is TGTGCCTGGAGTGAGTCCAGCAAAGAGACCCAGTACTTC. Protein: CAWSESSKETQYF. Supplemented by reference TRBV30 and TRBJ2-5, the full variable domain reads SQTIHQWPATLVQPVGSPLSLECTVEGTSNPNLYWYRQAAGRGLQLLFYSVGIGQISSEVPQNLSASRPQDRQFILSSKKLLLSDSGFYLCAWSESSKETQYFGPGTRLLVL.

This chain uses TRBV19 with TRBJ2-5; D unresolved. Germline CDR1 LNHDA, CDR2 SQIVND (reference sequence). V dropped 4 bases and J dropped 5 bases, with 14 bases sitting between them. The length of the CDR3 is 14 residues. The CDR3 DNA reads TGTGCCAGTAGTAACAAGTGGCTCGGGGAGACCCAGTACTTC. As protein: CASSNKWLGETQYF.

For the CDR3, the DNA is TGTGCCAGCAGTGGGACAGTAAGGGGCACCGGGGAGCTGTTTTTT. Its translation: CASSGTVRGTGELFF. The chain combines TRBV6-1 with TRBJ2-2; D possibly corresponds to TRBD1 (6 bases). CDR1 MNHNS and CDR2 SASEGT come from the germline V gene. The CDR3 covers 15 residues. Trimming stripped 4 bases from V and 4 bases from J, with 13 bases between.

V gene TRBV6-1 combines with J gene TRBJ1-2, with D unresolved. Per germline, CDR1 MNHNS and CDR2 SASEGT. V was trimmed by 3 bases and J by 5 bases, leaving 10 bases between them. The CDR3 has 13 residues. CDR3 DNA: TGTGCCAGCAGTGATTTAGGGTTATATGGCTACACCTTC. Protein sequence: CASSDLGLYGYTF.

This clone has a handful of counts. The chain recombines TRBV15 with TRBJ2-7; D call uncertain. The CDR3 runs to 11 residues. V gave up 5 bases and J gave up 2 bases, with 4 bases separating them. CDR1 is LNHNV, CDR2 YYDKDF, per germline (reference sequence). CDR3 coding DNA: TGTGCCACCAGCGGCCCCTACGAGCAGTACTTC. Its translation: CATSGPYEQYF.

V is TRBV6-5 and J is TRBJ2-6, with D tentatively TRBD2 (6 bases). The CDR3 is 14 amino acids. Looked up from germline, CDR1 is MNHEY and CDR2 is SVGAGI. The ends were cut back, 6 bases at V and 3 bases at J, with 9 bases in the middle. CDR3 nucleotides: TGTGCCAGCAGAAAGACTAGTGGGGCCAACGTCCTGACTTTC. It encodes CASRKTSGANVLTF.

The chain joins TRBV4-1 to TRBJ1-1; no reliable D call. There are 15 residues in the CDR3. Germline loops: CDR1 MGHRA, CDR2 YSYEKL. The V end was cut by 3 bases, the J end by 3 bases, with 14 bases between. CDR3 bases: TGCGCCAGCAGCCACCTGCCAACCGGGGACACTGAAGCTTTCTTT. Translation: CASSHLPTGDTEAFF.

The gene calls are TRBV11-3 and TRBJ2-2; D possibly corresponds to TRBD1 (6 bases). V lost 2 bases, J lost 4 bases, and 11 bases lay in between. Germline V gene data show CDR1 as SGHNT and CDR2 as YENEEA. This CDR3 has 15 amino acids. In DNA, the CDR3 is TGTGCCAGCAGCTTACAGGGGAGCTTCACCGGGGAGCTGTTTTTT. It encodes CASSLQGSFTGELFF.

This clone has only a few counts. The rearrangement links TRBV18 to TRBJ2-1; 13 nucleotides align to TRBD2. This CDR3 has 14 amino acids. The junction had 7 bases not matched to a gene; V was cut back by 8 bases and J by 9 bases. Germline V CDR1 and CDR2: KGHSH, LQKENI. CDR3 in DNA: TGTGCCAGCCGGACTAGCGGGAGTATAGGTGAGCAGTTCTTC. It specifies CASRTSGSIGEQFF.

The chain employs TRBV5-6 and TRBJ2-3; no firm D call. From germline, CDR1 is SGHDT and CDR2 YYEEEE. V was shortened by 5 bases and J by 1 base, with 8 bases between the two germline ends. This CDR3 spans 13 amino acids. The CDR3 sequence: CASRVLRTDTQYF. The CDR3 DNA sequence: TGTGCCAGCAGGGTTTTACGCACAGATACGCAGTATTTT. The full variable domain, its missing parts supplied by reference TRBV5-6 and TRBJ2-3, is DAGVTQSPTHLIKTRGQQVTLRCSPKSGHDTVSWYQQALGQGPQFIFQYYEEEERQRGNFPDRFSGHQFPNYSSELNVNALLLGDSALYLCASRVLRTDTQYFGPGTRLTVL.

This clone was detected once. The gene calls are TRBV15 and TRBJ1-1; no firm D call. The CDR3 sequence is 12 residues long. The germline V gene has CDR1 LNHNV and CDR2 YYDKDF (reference sequence). Deletions cut 8 bases from V and 3 bases from J, with 10 bases between. This chain's CDR3 is CATSRPDTEAFF. CDR3 sequence (DNA): TGTGCCACCTCGAGGCCCGACACTGAAGCTTTCTTT. Filled out from reference TRBV15 and TRBJ1-1, the complete variable domain reads DAMVIQNPRYQVTQFGKPVTLSCSQTLNHNVMYWYQQKSSQAPKLLFHYYDKDFNNEADTPDNFQSRRPNTSFCFLDIRSPGLGDTAMYLCATSRPDTEAFFGQGTRLTVV.

The chain carries TRBV18 and TRBJ1-3; D not resolved. V lost 2 bases and J 0 bases, leaving 8 bases between the germline ends. The CDR3 contains 15 residues. CDR1 and CDR2 from the germline V gene are KGHSH and LQKENI. CDR3 nucleotide sequence: TGTGCCAGCTCACCAGGGTCCTCCTCTGGAAACACCATATATTTT. Protein sequence: CASSPGSSSGNTIYF.

The chain has TRBV7-8 and TRBJ1-1, with a tentative D call TRBD1 (5 bases). This CDR3 region has 14 residues. Germline V gives CDR1 SGHVS, CDR2 FQNEAQ. V lost 1 base and J lost 4, with 10 bases in between. The CDR3 protein is CASSLEGVSTEAFF. In DNA, the CDR3 is TGTGCCAGCAGCTTAGAAGGGGTCAGCACTGAAGCTTTCTTT.

The chain joins TRBV5-1 to TRBJ2-1; TRBD2 matches 12 bases. CDR1 and CDR2 from the germline V gene are SGHRS and YFSETQ. With 0 bases clipped from V and 3 bases from J, the junction kept 4 bases outside the gene matches. The CDR3 contains 17 residues. Here the CDR3 DNA reads TGCGCCAGCAGCTTGGCCGGACTAGCGGGATACTACAATGAGCAGTTCTTC. Protein sequence: CASSLAGLAGYYNEQFF. Full variable domain (rest looked up from reference TRBV5-1 and TRBJ2-1): KAGVTQTPRYLIKTRGQQVTLSCSPISGHRSVSWYQQTPGQGLQFLFEYFSETQRNKGNFPGRFSGRQFSNSRSEMNVSTLELGDSALYLCASSLAGLAGYYNEQFFGPGTRLTVL.

V is TRBV7-9 and J is TRBJ2-5; TRBD2 agrees at 9 bases. The trim removed 5 bases at V and 5 bases at J, leaving 12 bases unmatched. CDR1 is SEHNR, CDR2 FQNEAQ, per germline (reference sequence). The CDR3 spans 16 residues. DNA for the CDR3: TGTGCCAGCAGCCTCGGGGTAGCGGGAGTACGGGAGACCCAGTACTTC. Amino acids: CASSLGVAGVRETQYF.

This chain links TRBV19 with TRBJ2-2; 7 bases map to TRBD1. V dropped 7 bases and J dropped 5; count of bases not matched to a gene: 13. CDR3 length: 16 amino acids. Germline CDR1 LNHDA, CDR2 SQIVND (reference sequence). The CDR3 sequence is CASTPRGRGITGELFF. CDR3 sequence (DNA): TGTGCCAGTACCCCCCGGGGCAGGGGGATAACCGGGGAGCTGTTTTTT.

The rearrangement joins TRBV25-1 to TRBJ1-1; no clear D gene. This CDR3 has 15 residues. Trimming cost V 4 bases and J 1 base, with 13 bases left between them. CDR1 is MGHDK and CDR2 is SYGVNS in the germline V gene. The CDR3 protein is CASSAIGSWNTEAFF. The CDR3 coding sequence is TGTGCCAGCAGTGCTATTGGGTCTTGGAACACTGAAGCTTTCTTT.

The chain has TRBV6-6 and TRBJ2-1, with 9 positions matching TRBD2. With V trimmed by 2 bases and J by 8 bases, 7 bases remained unmatched. This CDR3 is 15 amino acids long. CDR1 is MNHNY and CDR2 is SVGAGI in the germline V gene (reference sequence). For the CDR3, the DNA is TGTGCCAGCAGTTACGCGGCTAGCGGGGTCGATGAGCAGTTCTTC. Its translation is CASSYAASGVDEQFF.

CDR3 DNA sequence: TGTGCCAGCAGTGACCAGGGGCTGGGAACTGAAGCTTTCTTT. Translated, it gives CASSDQGLGTEAFF. V and J are TRBV6-1 and TRBJ1-1; perhaps TRBD1 as D (6 bases). Germline CDR1 and CDR2: MNHNS and SASEGT. The V and J ends lost 3 bases and 5 bases respectively, with 13 bases between them. The CDR3 extends over 14 amino acids.

Regarding this clone: The junction departs from the called germline gene at one end, perhaps through a read error. This chain joins TRBV9 and TRBJ2-7, with D possibly being TRBD2 (6 bases). This CDR3 spans 14 amino acids. CDR1 is SGDLS, CDR2 YYNGEE, per germline. The CDR3 here is CASSVAGDDRELEW. CDR3 nucleotides: TGTGCCAGCAGCGTAGCTGGGGACGACCGGGAGCTTGAGTGG.

In its sample, this clone was seen a few times. The chain employs TRBV25-1 and TRBJ1-1, with no clear D. Trimming left V 6 bases short and J 1 base short, with 12 bases between. This CDR3 spans 14 amino acids. The germline V gene encodes CDR1 MGHDK and CDR2 SYGVNS. The CDR3 protein is CASRQRMGNTEAFF. CDR3 DNA: TGTGCCAGCAGGCAAAGGATGGGGAACACTGAAGCTTTCTTT.

The CDR3 region is CASRRLAGDPGEQFF. DNA of the CDR3: TGTGCCAGCAGGAGACTAGCGGGAGACCCGGGGGAGCAGTTCTTC. V is TRBV2 and J is TRBJ2-1; TRBD2 matches at 12 bases. The CDR3 consists of 15 residues. Looked up from germline, CDR1 is SNHLY and CDR2 is FYNNEI. J gave up 10 bases and V 6 bases, and 10 bases lay outside the gene matches.

The gene calls are TRBV6-5 and TRBJ2-7; D is uncertain. V was shortened by 6 bases and J by 3 bases, with 15 bases between the two germline ends. Germline CDR1 MNHEY, CDR2 SVGAGI. This CDR3 has 14 residues. The CDR3 DNA follows: TGTGCCAGCAGCCGCAACCCCAGGAGCTACGAGCAGTACTTC. Its translation: CASSRNPRSYEQYF.